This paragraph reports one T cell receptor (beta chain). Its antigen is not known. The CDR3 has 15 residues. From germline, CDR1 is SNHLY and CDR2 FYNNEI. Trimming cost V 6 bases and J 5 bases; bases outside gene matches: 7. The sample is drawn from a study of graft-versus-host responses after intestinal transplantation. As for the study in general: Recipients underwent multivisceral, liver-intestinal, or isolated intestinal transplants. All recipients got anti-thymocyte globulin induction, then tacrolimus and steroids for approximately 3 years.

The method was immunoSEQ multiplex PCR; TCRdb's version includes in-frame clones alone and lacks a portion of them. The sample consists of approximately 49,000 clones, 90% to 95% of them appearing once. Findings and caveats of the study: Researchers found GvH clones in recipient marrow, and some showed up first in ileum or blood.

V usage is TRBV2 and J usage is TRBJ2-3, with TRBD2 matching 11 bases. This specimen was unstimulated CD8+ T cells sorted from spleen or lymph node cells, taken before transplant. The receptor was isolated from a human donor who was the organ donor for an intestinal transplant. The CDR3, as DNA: TGTGCCAGCAGAGAGACTAGCGGGGTAGGAGATACGCAGTATTTT. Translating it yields CASRETSGVGDTQYF.